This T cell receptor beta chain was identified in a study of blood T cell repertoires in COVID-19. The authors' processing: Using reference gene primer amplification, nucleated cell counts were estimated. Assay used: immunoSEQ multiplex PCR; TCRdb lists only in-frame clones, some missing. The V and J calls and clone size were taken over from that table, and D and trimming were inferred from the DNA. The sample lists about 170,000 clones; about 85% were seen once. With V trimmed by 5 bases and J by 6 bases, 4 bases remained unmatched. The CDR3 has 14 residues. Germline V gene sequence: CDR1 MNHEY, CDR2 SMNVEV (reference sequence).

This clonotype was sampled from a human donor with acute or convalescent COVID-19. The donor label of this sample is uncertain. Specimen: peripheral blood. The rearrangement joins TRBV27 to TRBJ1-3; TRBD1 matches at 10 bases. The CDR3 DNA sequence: TGTGCCAGCAGTAGGACAGGGGGAAAAAACACCATATATTTT. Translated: CASSRTGGKNTIYF.